This TCR beta chain was found in a study of cytomegalovirus exposure and HLA in healthy donors. For the study at large: From HLA-typed donors, an early data release held tens of millions of unique TCRs. Notes on the study in general: CMV serostatus stood as the only immune exposure information on hand. According to the study, roughly 160 TCR beta chains were cytomegalovirus-associated.

Turning to this clone: Its target is unknown.

PCR used 60 Vbeta primers and 13 Jbeta primers. The protocol was immunoSEQ multiplex PCR, while the TCRdb copy is restricted to in-frame clones and leaves out a portion. The sample has over 100,000 clones; around 73% are singletons. V was pared by 5 bases and J by 5 bases, with 9 bases between. Germline-derived CDR1 and CDR2 are SNHLY and FYNNEI. CDR3 length: 13 residues. The sequencing input was PBMCs. This receptor was taken from a female donor in good health and CMV-seronegative. The chain has TRBV2 and TRBJ2-2; D is ambiguous. The DNA of the CDR3 is TGTGCCAGCAGTCGGGTAGGAACCGGGGAGCTGTTTTTT. It is translated as CASSRVGTGELFF.